Listed below are T cell receptor beta chains from one sample, sequenced in a study of T cell responses to AZD1222 COVID-19 vaccine. Assay used: immunoSEQ multiplex PCR; TCRdb lists only in-frame clones, some missing. The table has about 100,000 clones, about 90% seen once; the top ten hold 15% to 20%. Material: peripheral blood, obtained on day 0 of AZD1222 vaccination. The receptor source for this set is an adult in good health. The conserved cysteine and the conserved F or W are not part of the CDR3 here. The order of the fields is J gene, V gene, clone size, D gene, CDR3 protein. A D gene is named only where the DNA matches it firmly. For some rows the clone size is stated as once, few or many, or as a class when expanded; others skip it.

J gene: TRBJ1-1
V gene: TRBV7-9
clone size: .
D gene: .
CDR3 protein: ASSLALRGWGEAF

J gene: TRBJ1-5
V gene: TRBV7-2
clone size: .
D gene: .
CDR3 protein: ASSSQKGGLTLTQPQH

J gene: TRBJ1-5
V gene: TRBV2
clone size: .
D gene: .
CDR3 protein: ASSREAGQPQH

J gene: TRBJ1-3
V gene: TRBV5-4
clone size: .
D gene: .
CDR3 protein: ASSPGGQTGNTIY

J gene: TRBJ1-2
V gene: TRBV24-1
clone size: .
D gene: TRBD1
CDR3 protein: ATSDSEPTGGNHYGYT

J gene: TRBJ1-2
V gene: TRBV11-2
clone size: medium-sized
D gene: TRBD1
CDR3 protein: ASSPGQDYGYT

J gene: TRBJ2-2
V gene: TRBV18
clone size: few
D gene: TRBD2
CDR3 protein: ASSPPTGGNTGELF

J gene: TRBJ1-5
V gene: TRBV6-6
clone size: once
D gene: .
CDR3 protein: ASSYSNGNQPQH

J gene: TRBJ1-1
V gene: TRBV10-1
clone size: .
D gene: .
CDR3 protein: ASSDGGWAEAF

J gene: TRBJ1-6
V gene: TRBV10-3
clone size: .
D gene: .
CDR3 protein: AISDPPLSYNSPLH